This T cell receptor (beta chain) was sequenced in a study of T cell repertoires in cytomegalovirus infection. The overall study: Recently identified HLA-C-restricted and well-studied HLA-B-restricted CMV epitopes were used. Public TCR beta signatures were indicative of both CMV infection and a matching HLA type. Study-level results: It was HLA-C-restricted CMV-specific TCR beta clonotypes that dominated the response ex vivo.

CDR3 length: 12 amino acids. With 10 bases removed from V and 1 base from J, the gap between germline ends came to 10 bases. In germline, CDR1 is SGHTA, CDR2 FQGNSA. Concerning this clonotype: No antigen is known for it.

TCRdb passed the reads through MiXCR, listing each CDR3 protein once. Among 700,000 to 900,000 distinct CDR3 sequences listed, approximately 32% were seen once. The chain employs TRBV7-2 and TRBJ2-5; TRBD1 might be the D (5 bases). The receptor comes from a human donor in good health (CMV status not recorded). Some clones in this sample may be carry-over from other donors' samples. The material sequenced was cultured CD8+ T cells from PBMCs, taken from culture after CMV antigen stimulation. The CDR3 region has the DNA TGTGCCATTCCCGACAGCCAAGAGACCCAGTACTTC. This sequence encodes CAIPDSQETQYF.